Listed here are 6 T cell receptor beta chains from one sample, sequenced in a study of cytomegalovirus exposure and HLA in healthy donors. The study ran its PCR with 60 Vbeta and 13 Jbeta primers. Clones were read by immunoSEQ multiplex PCR, and TCRdb kept only the in-frame ones, dropping some. The sample shows about 190,000 clones, approximately 85% of them seen only once. Sequencing used PBMCs. All receptors derive from a woman aged 18-29 years in good health and CMV-seronegative.

CDR3 DNA sequence: TGTGCCAGTAGTTCCAGGACTAGCGGGAGTAGCGAGCAGTACTTC. It specifies CASSSRTSGSSEQYF. V is TRBV19 and J is TRBJ2-7; 13 positions match TRBD2. The ends lost 5 bases at V and 6 bases at J; junction bases unmatched: 7. The CDR3 totals 15 residues. CDR1 LNHDA and CDR2 SQIVND come from the germline V gene (reference sequence).

This chain links TRBV19 with TRBJ2-5, with D possibly being TRBD1 (6 bases). V was cut by 1 base and J by 4 bases, with 16 bases left in between. Germline V gene data show CDR1 as LNHDA and CDR2 as SQIVND (reference sequence). This CDR3 is built from 16 residues. The CDR3 is CASSIAWGPWGETQYF. DNA for the CDR3: TGTGCCAGTAGTATAGCATGGGGGCCCTGGGGAGAGACCCAGTACTTC.

This sequence joins TRBV7-6 and TRBJ2-5; D not resolved. Germline CDR1 is SGHVS and CDR2 is FNYEAQ. CDR3 size: 13 residues. Trimming took off 4 bases at V and 5 bases at J, with 11 bases between the two ends. In DNA, the CDR3 is TGTGCCAGCAGCTCCAATCTCGGGGAGACCCAGTACTTC. This encodes CASSSNLGETQYF.

The DNA for the CDR3 is TGTGCCAGCAGTTTGCCAGGGGCCGGCACAGATACGCAGTATTTT. It codes for CASSLPGAGTDTQYF. The chain carries TRBV28 and TRBJ2-3; D perhaps matches TRBD1 (6 bases). The CDR3 consists of 15 residues. Germline assignment: CDR1 MDHEN and CDR2 SYDVKM. Trimming took 3 bases from V and 1 from J, leaving 11 bases between them.

The J gene is TRBJ2-1, the V gene TRBV18; D possibly corresponds to TRBD2 (6 bases). In germline, CDR1 is KGHSH, CDR2 LQKENI. The CDR3 covers 16 residues. V dropped 3 bases and J dropped 2 bases, with 14 bases sitting between them. Here the CDR3 DNA reads TGTGCCAGCTCACCTCTGACGGGAGCCCCCTACAATGAGCAGTTCTTC. Its translation: CASSPLTGAPYNEQFF. The full variable domain, its missing parts supplied by reference TRBV18 and TRBJ2-1, is NAGVMQNPRHLVRRRGQEARLRCSPMKGHSHVYWYRQLPEEGLKFMVYLQKENIIDESGMPKERFSAEFPKEGPSILRIQQVVRGDSAAYFCASSPLTGAPYNEQFFGPGTRLTVL.

The chain links TRBV5-1 to TRBJ2-2; the D gene is possibly TRBD1 (5 bases). CDR1 is SGHRS and CDR2 is YFSETQ in the germline V gene. Trimming cost V 6 bases and J 4 bases, with 22 bases left between them. CDR3 length equals 17 residues. CDR3 in DNA: TGCGCCAGCACCCCCCGGGCGTCCACCCAGGGCACCGGGGAGCTGTTTTTT. Its protein product is CASTPRASTQGTGELFF.